This entry lists 14 T cell receptor beta chains sequenced from one sample in a study of early T cells in non-severe SARS-CoV-2 infection. MiXCR was run by TCRdb on the 5' RACE reads, yielding one entry per CDR3 protein. The sample records under 60,000 distinct CDR3 sequences, roughly 13% being singletons. The source material was whole blood. The receptors stem from an adult who was a healthcare worker with PCR-confirmed SARS-CoV-2 infection or an uninfected control (not recorded which).

The J gene is TRBJ2-1, the V gene TRBV9; possibly TRBD2 for D (6 bases). The V and J ends lost 0 bases and 2 bases respectively, with 9 bases between them. CDR1 is SGDLS and CDR2 is YYNGEE in the germline V gene. The CDR3 is 15 amino acids. The CDR3 protein is CASSVAGTAYNEQFF. CDR3 nucleotide sequence: TGTGCCAGCAGCGTAGCCGGGACTGCCTACAATGAGCAGTTCTTC.

This clonotype was detected many times. The rearrangement uses TRBV18 and TRBJ1-6, with 8 bases that match TRBD1. Losses at the gene ends were 1 base for V and 5 bases for J; bases not matched to a gene: 7. Germline values: CDR1 KGHSH, CDR2 LQKENI. This CDR3 region has 17 residues. The CDR3 protein is CASSPRSGQGDNSPLHF. In nucleotides, the CDR3 is TGTGCCAGCTCACCACGATCCGGACAGGGTGATAATTCACCCCTCCACTTT.

The rearrangement joins TRBV5-5 to TRBJ2-5; D perhaps matches TRBD1 (8 bases). The V gene's germline CDR1 is SGHKS and CDR2 YYEKEE (reference sequence). Trimming stripped 6 bases from V and 2 bases from J, with 14 bases between. The CDR3 is 14 amino acids. The CDR3 coding sequence is TGTGCCAGCACCCACAGGGGGGGACAAGAGACCCAGTACTTC. Residues: CASTHRGGQETQYF. Complete variable domain (other parts from reference TRBV5-5 and TRBJ2-5): DAGVTQSPTHLIKTRGQQVTLRCSPISGHKSVSWYQQVLGQGPQFIFQYYEKEERGRGNFPDRFSARQFPNYSSELNVNALLLGDSALYLCASTHRGGQETQYFGPGTRLLVL.

In this sample, this clonotype turned up a few times. The chain recombines TRBV29-1 with TRBJ2-7, with TRBD2 identical over 7 bases. In germline, CDR1 is SQVTM, CDR2 ANQGSEA. J gave up 9 bases and V 2 bases, and 1 base lay outside the gene matches. The CDR3 consists of 10 residues. DNA for the CDR3: TGCAGCGTTGAATGGGAGGGGCAGTACTTC. It codes for CSVEWEGQYF.

By share, this clonotype ranks as medium-sized. The chain recombines TRBV29-1 with TRBJ2-7, with TRBD2 as a possible D gene (5 bases). Germline V gene sequence: CDR1 SQVTM, CDR2 ANQGSEA. V lost 4 bases to trimming and J lost 12 bases, with 7 bases between them. This CDR3 region has 8 residues. The CDR3 DNA follows: TGCAGCGTTGGAGAGGGGTACTTC. It codes for CSVGEGYF.

This clonotype was detected a few times. The V and J genes are TRBV13 and TRBJ2-7; a weak D match, TRBD1 (6 bases). In germline, CDR1 is PRHDT, CDR2 FYEKMQ (reference sequence). The CDR3 has 14 amino acids. The V end lost 4 bases, the J end lost 2 bases, and 12 bases lay between the germline ends. CDR3 DNA sequence: TGTGCCAGCAGCTCAAGGGGGACCACCTACGAGCAGTACTTC. This gives the protein CASSSRGTTYEQYF. Using reference TRBV13 and TRBJ2-7 for the parts outside the CDR3, the full variable domain is AAGVIQSPRHLIKEKRETATLKCYPIPRHDTVYWYQQGPGQDPQFLISFYEKMQSDKGSIPDRFSAQQFSDYHSELNMSSLELGDSALYFCASSSRGTTYEQYFGPGTRLTVT.

This clonotype showed up many times. The rearrangement links TRBV6-5 to TRBJ2-1, with unresolved D. CDR1 is MNHEY, CDR2 SVGAGI, per germline. V was cut by 6 bases and J by 3 bases, with 9 bases left in between. CDR3 length: 13 amino acids. The CDR3 DNA reads TGTGCCAGCAGCCTAGGGTTCTACAATGAGCAGTTCTTC. Translating it yields CASSLGFYNEQFF.

This clonotype was seen ten or more times. The CDR3 spells CASSPTGQSYEQYF. The DNA of the CDR3 is TGTGCCAGCAGCCCGACGGGACAGTCCTACGAGCAGTACTTC. The chain combines TRBV11-2 with TRBJ2-7, with TRBD1 matching 7 bases. Germline V lookup: CDR1 SGHAT, CDR2 FQNNGV. Trimming removed 5 bases from V and 1 base from J; junction bases left unmatched: 5. There are 14 residues in the CDR3.

This clonotype has a handful of counts. The rearrangement joins TRBV11-2 to TRBJ2-4; 7 bases are shared with TRBD1. After removal of 3 bases from V and 7 bases from J, the junction contained 9 bases not matched to a gene. The CDR3 length is 15 residues. The germline V gene encodes CDR1 SGHAT and CDR2 FQNNGV. The chain's CDR3 is CASSFRGDRENIQYF. DNA of the CDR3: TGTGCCAGCAGCTTTAGGGGCGACAGGGAGAACATTCAGTACTTC.

A few counts support this clonotype. J is TRBJ2-7 and V is TRBV6-5, with D perhaps matching TRBD2 (6 bases). The CDR3 is made up of 15 amino acids. Per germline, CDR1 MNHEY and CDR2 SVGAGI. The V gene lost 0 bases and the J gene lost 3 bases, with 12 bases spanning the gap. CDR3 sequence (DNA): TGTGCCAGCAGTTACTCCTTGGGACTTGACTACGAGCAGTACTTC. It codes for CASSYSLGLDYEQYF.

There are a few counts of this clonotype. The rearrangement joins TRBV18 to TRBJ2-5; D possibly corresponds to TRBD2 (6 bases). The V gene's germline CDR1 is KGHSH and CDR2 LQKENI. Trimming left V 0 bases short and J 5 bases short, with 13 bases between. The length of the CDR3 is 15 residues. The CDR3 region has the DNA TGTGCCAGCTCACCACCAGCTCAGGGAGGCGAGACCCAGTACTTC. It translates to CASSPPAQGGETQYF.

Judged by abundance, this clonotype is medium-sized (0.01 to 0.1%). V is TRBV21-1 and J is TRBJ2-7; TRBD1 is the table's D call and was not checked against the DNA. TRBV21-1 has pseudogene status. The CDR3 length is 12 residues. The CDR3 DNA reads as TGTGCCAGCAGCCGGGACAACTACGAGCAGTACTTC. The encoded protein is CASSRDNYEQYF.

This chain joins TRBV29-1 and TRBJ1-2; D uncertain. This CDR3 comprises 11 residues. Germline V lookup: CDR1 SQVTM, CDR2 ANQGSEA. Trimming shortened V by 5 bases and J by 7 bases, and 11 bases separated the two germline ends. The chain's CDR3 is CSVWPGAGYTF. DNA of the CDR3: TGCAGCGTTTGGCCAGGCGCTGGCTACACCTTC.

This clonotype was picked up many times. The chain carries TRBV28 and TRBJ2-2; 7 positions match TRBD2. The CDR3 is 16 amino acids. J gave up 5 bases and V 3 bases, and 9 bases lay outside the gene matches. Per the germline V gene, CDR1 is MDHEN and CDR2 is SYDVKM. The CDR3: CASSFFPQRDTGELFF. Here the CDR3 DNA reads TGTGCCAGCAGTTTTTTCCCCCAGCGGGATACCGGGGAGCTGTTTTTT.